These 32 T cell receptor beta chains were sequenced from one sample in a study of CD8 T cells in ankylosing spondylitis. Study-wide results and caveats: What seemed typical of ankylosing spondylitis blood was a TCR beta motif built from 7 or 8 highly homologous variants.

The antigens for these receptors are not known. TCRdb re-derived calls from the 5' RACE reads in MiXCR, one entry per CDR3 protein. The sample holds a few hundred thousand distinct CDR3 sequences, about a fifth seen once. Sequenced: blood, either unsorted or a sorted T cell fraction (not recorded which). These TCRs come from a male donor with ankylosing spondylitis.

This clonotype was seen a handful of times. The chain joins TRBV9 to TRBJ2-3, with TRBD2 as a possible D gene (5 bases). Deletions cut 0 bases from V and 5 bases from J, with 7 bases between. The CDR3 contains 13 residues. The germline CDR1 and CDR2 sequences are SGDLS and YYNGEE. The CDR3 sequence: CASSVDAGDTQYF. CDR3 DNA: TGTGCCAGCAGCGTAGATGCGGGAGATACGCAGTATTTT. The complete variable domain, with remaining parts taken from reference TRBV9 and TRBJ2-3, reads DSGVTQTPKHLITATGQRVTLRCSPRSGDLSVYWYQQSLDQGLQFLIQYYNGEERAKGNILERFSAQQFPDLHSELNLSSLELGDSALYFCASSVDAGDTQYFGPGTRLTVL.

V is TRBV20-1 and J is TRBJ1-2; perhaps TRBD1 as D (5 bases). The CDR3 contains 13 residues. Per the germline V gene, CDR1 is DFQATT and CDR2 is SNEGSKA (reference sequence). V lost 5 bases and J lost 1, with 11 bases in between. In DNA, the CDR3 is TGCAGTGCTGGGGGACGGGTTAACTATGGCTACACCTTC. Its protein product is CSAGGRVNYGYTF.

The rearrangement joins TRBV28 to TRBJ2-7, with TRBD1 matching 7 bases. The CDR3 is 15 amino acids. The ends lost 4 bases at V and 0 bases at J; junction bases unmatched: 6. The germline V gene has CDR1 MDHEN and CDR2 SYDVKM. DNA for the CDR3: TGTGCCAGCAGTTGGGACAGTTTTACCTCCTACGAGCAGTACTTC. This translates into CASSWDSFTSYEQYF.

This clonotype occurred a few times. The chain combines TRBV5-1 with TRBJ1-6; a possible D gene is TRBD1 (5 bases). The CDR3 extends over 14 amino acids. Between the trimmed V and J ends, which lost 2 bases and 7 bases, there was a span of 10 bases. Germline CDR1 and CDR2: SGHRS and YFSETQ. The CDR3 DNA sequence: TGCGCCAGCAGCTTTGGGACGGGGAATTCACCCCTCCACTTT. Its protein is CASSFGTGNSPLHF.

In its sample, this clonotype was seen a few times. CDR3 loop: CASKKTSDVDTQYF. The CDR3, as DNA: TGTGCCAGTAAAAAGACTAGCGATGTAGATACGCAGTATTTT. The genes are TRBV28 and TRBJ2-3, with 8 bases identical to TRBD2. CDR1 and CDR2 from the germline V gene are MDHEN and SYDVKM. With V trimmed by 9 bases and J by 5 bases, 10 bases remained unmatched. CDR3 size: 14 residues.

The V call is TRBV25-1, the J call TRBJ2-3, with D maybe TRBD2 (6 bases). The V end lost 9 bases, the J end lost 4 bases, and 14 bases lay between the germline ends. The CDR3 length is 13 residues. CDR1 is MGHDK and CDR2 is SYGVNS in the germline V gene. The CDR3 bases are TGTGCCAGTATGACAGAGCGGGCAGATACGCAGTATTTT. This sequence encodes CASMTERADTQYF.

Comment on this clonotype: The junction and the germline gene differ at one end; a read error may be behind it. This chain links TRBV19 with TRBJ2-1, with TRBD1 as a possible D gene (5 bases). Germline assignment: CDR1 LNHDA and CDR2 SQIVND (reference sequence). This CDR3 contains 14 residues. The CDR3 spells CASSMRKGYSEQFF. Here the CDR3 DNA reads TGTGCCAGTAGTATGAGAAAGGGGTACAGTGAGCAGTTCTTC.

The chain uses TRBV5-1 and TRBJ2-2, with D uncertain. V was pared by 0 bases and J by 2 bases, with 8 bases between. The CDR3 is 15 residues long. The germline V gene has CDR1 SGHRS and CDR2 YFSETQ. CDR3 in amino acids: CASSLDLGNTGELFF. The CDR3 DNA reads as TGCGCCAGCAGCTTGGACCTGGGCAACACCGGGGAGCTGTTTTTT. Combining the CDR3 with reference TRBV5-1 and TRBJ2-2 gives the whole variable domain KAGVTQTPRYLIKTRGQQVTLSCSPISGHRSVSWYQQTPGQGLQFLFEYFSETQRNKGNFPGRFSGRQFSNSRSEMNVSTLELGDSALYLCASSLDLGNTGELFFGEGSRLTVL.

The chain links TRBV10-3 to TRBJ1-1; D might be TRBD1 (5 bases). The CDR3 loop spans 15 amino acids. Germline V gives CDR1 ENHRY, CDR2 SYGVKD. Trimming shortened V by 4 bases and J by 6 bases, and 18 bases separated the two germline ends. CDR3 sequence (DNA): TGTGCCATCAGTGGGGGGGTAGGGAGCAGGGCTGAAGCTTTCTTT. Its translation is CAISGGVGSRAEAFF.

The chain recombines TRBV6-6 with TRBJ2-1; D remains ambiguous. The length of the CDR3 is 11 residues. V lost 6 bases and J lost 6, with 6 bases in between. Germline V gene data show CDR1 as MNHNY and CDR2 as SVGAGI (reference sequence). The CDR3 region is CASRRLNEQFF. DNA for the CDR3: TGTGCCAGCAGACGCCTCAATGAGCAGTTCTTC.

In nucleotides, the CDR3 is TGTGCCAGCAGCTTAGCAACAGGGAGGAACTATGGCTACACCTTC. Its protein product is CASSLATGRNYGYTF. This chain connects TRBV7-2 to TRBJ1-2; TRBD1 is a possible D gene (6 bases). CDR1 and CDR2 (germline): SGHTA, FQGNSA. This CDR3 is built from 15 residues. V dropped 0 bases and J dropped 2 bases, with 10 bases sitting between them.

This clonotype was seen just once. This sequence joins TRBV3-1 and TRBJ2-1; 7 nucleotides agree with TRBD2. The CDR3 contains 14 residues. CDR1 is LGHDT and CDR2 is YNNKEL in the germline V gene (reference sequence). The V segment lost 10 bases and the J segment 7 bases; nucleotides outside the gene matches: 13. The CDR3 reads CATAMSAGRNEQFF. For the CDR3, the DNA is TGTGCCACCGCGATGTCTGCCGGGAGGAATGAGCAGTTCTTC.

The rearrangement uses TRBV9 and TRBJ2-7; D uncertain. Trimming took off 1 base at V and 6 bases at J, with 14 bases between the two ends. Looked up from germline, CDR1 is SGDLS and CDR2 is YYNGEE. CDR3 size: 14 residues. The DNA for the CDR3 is TGTGCCAGCAGCGTATTAACCGATGGGTTCGAGCAGTACTTC. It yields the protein CASSVLTDGFEQYF.

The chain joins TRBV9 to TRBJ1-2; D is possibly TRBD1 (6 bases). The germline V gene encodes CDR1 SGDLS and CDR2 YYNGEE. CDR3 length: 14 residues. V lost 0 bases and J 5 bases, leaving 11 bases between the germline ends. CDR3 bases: TGTGCCAGCAGCGTAGCGCGAGGGGGTTATGGCTACACCTTC. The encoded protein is CASSVARGGYGYTF.

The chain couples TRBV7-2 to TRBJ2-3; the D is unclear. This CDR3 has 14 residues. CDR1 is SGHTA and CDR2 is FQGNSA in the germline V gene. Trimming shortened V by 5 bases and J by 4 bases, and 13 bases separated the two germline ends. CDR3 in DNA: TGTGCCAGCAGCGTGGTGGGGAACTCAGATACGCAGTATTTT. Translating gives CASSVVGNSDTQYF. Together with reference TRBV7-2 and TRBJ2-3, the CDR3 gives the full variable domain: GAGVSQSPSNKVTEKGKDVELRCDPISGHTALYWYRQSLGQGLEFLIYFQGNSAPDKSGLPSDRFSAERTGGSVSTLTIQRTQQEDSAVYLCASSVVGNSDTQYFGPGTRLTVL.

The CDR3 spells CSVEAGQGITEAFF. In nucleotides, the CDR3 is TGCAGCGTTGAGGCGGGACAGGGAATTACTGAAGCTTTCTTT. The chain carries TRBV29-1 and TRBJ1-1; 9 nucleotides agree with TRBD1. Trimming at V came to 3 bases and at J to 5 bases, leaving 7 bases not matched to a gene. CDR1 is SQVTM, CDR2 ANQGSEA, per germline. CDR3 length: 14 residues.

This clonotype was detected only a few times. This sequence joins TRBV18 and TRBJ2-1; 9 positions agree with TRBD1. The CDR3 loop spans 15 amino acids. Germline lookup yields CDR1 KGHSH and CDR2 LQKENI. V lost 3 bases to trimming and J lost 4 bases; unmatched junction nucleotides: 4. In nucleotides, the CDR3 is TGTGCCAGCTCACCTAGGACAGGGGAGTACAATGAGCAGTTCTTC. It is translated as CASSPRTGEYNEQFF.

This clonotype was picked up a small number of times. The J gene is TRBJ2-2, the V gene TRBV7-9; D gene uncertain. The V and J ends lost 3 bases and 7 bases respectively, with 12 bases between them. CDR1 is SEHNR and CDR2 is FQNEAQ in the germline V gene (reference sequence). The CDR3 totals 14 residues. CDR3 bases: TGTGCCAGCAGCTTGACGGTGGAAGGCGGGGAGCTGTTTTTT. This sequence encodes CASSLTVEGGELFF.

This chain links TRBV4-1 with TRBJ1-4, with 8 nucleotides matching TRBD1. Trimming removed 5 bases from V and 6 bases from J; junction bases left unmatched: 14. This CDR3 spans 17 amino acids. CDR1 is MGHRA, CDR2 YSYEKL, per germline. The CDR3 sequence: CASSIRTRGRLDEKLFF. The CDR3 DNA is TGCGCCAGCAGCATCCGCACCAGGGGGCGCCTCGATGAAAAACTGTTTTTT.

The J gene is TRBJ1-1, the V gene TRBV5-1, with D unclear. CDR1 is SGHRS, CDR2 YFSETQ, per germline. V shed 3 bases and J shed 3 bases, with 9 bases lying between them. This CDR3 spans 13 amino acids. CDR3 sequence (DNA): TGCGCCAGCAGCTGGGCCGGAGACACTGAAGCTTTCTTT. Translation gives CASSWAGDTEAFF.

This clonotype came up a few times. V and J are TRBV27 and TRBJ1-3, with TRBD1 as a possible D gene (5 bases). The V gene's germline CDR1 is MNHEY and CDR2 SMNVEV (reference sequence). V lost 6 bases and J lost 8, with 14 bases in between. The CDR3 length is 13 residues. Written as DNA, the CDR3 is TGTGCCAGCAGCGCCCAGGGCTCGGACACCATATATTTT. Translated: CASSAQGSDTIYF.

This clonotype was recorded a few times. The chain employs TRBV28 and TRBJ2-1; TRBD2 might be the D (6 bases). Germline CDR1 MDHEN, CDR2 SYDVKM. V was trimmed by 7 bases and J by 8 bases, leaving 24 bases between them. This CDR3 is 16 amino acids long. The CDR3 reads CASKNSRDWGKDEQFF. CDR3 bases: TGTGCCAGCAAAAACTCCCGGGACTGGGGAAAGGATGAGCAGTTCTTC.

In nucleotides, the CDR3 is TGTGCCAGCAGTGACAGAATCCCGAACACTGAAGCTTTCTTT. Protein sequence: CASSDRIPNTEAFF. The genes are TRBV2 and TRBJ1-1; D is ambiguous. This CDR3 is 14 amino acids long. The germline V and J ends were trimmed by 3 bases and 1 base, with 9 bases remaining between them. Germline lookup yields CDR1 SNHLY and CDR2 FYNNEI. Full variable domain (remainder filled in from reference TRBV2 and TRBJ1-1): EPEVTQTPSHQVTQMGQEVILRCVPISNHLYFYWYRQILGQKVEFLVSFYNNEISEKSEIFDDQFSVERPDGSNFTLKIRSTKLEDSAMYFCASSDRIPNTEAFFGQGTRLTVV.

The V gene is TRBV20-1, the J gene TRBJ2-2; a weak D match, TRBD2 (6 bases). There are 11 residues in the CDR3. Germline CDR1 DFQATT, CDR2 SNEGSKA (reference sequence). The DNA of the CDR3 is TGCGGAGCCCGGGAGTGGGGGGAGCTGTTTTTT. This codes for CGAREWGELFF.

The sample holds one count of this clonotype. CDR3 coding DNA: TGTGCCAGCAGCCAAATACGGGGGCGAGTCTATGGCTACACCTTC. It is translated as CASSQIRGRVYGYTF. The chain has TRBV4-2 and TRBJ1-2; D may be TRBD1 (6 bases). V lost 2 bases and J 4 bases, leaving 14 bases between the germline ends. Germline V gene data show CDR1 as LGHNA and CDR2 as YNFKEQ. CDR3 length equals 15 residues.

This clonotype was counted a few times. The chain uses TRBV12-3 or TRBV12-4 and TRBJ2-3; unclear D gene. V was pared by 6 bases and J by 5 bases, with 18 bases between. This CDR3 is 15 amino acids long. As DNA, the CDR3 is TGTGCCAGCAGACTCAGGTTGCCGAGTATAGATACGCAGTATTTT. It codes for CASRLRLPSIDTQYF.

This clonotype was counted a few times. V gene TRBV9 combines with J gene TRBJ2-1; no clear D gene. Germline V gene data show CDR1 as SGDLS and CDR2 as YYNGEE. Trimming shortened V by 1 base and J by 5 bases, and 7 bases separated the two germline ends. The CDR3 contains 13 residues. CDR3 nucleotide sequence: TGTGCCAGCAGCGTACGACGTAACAATGAGCAGTTCTTC. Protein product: CASSVRRNNEQFF.

The DNA for the CDR3 is TGCGCCAGCAGCCAAGTGGTCAGGTCAACCTACGAGCAGTACTTC. It codes for CASSQVVRSTYEQYF. The V and J genes are TRBV4-3 and TRBJ2-7; no definite D call. Trimming stripped 1 base from V and 2 bases from J, with 12 bases between. Germline lookup yields CDR1 LGHNA and CDR2 YSLEER. This CDR3 is 15 amino acids long.

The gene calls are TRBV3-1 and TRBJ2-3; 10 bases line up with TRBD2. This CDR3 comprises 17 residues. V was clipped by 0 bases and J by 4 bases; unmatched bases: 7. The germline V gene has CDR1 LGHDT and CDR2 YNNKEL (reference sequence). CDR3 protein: CASSQEAWTSGSDTQYF. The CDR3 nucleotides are TGTGCCAGCAGCCAAGAAGCCTGGACTAGCGGATCAGATACGCAGTATTTT.

The CDR3 sequence is CASSLPGAQQPQHF. CDR3 bases: TGTGCCAGCAGTTTGCCAGGGGCGCAGCAGCCCCAGCATTTT. The rearrangement links TRBV28 to TRBJ1-5, with D possibly being TRBD1 (6 bases). Trimming stripped 3 bases from V and 7 bases from J, with 13 bases between. CDR3 size: 14 residues. Looked up from germline, CDR1 is MDHEN and CDR2 is SYDVKM.

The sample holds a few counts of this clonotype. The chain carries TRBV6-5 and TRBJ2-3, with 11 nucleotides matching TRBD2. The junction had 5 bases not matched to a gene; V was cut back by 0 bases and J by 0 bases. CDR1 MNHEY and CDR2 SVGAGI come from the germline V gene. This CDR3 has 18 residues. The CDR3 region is CASSYSRRLAGSTDTQYF. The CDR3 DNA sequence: TGTGCCAGCAGTTACTCCAGAAGACTAGCGGGAAGCACAGATACGCAGTATTTT.

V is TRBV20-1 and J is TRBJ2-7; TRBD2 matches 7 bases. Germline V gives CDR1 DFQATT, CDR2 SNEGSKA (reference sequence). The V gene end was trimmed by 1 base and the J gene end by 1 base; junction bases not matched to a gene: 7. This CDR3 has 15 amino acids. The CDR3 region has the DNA TGCAGTGCTAGAGGCGGGCGGGAGTTTTCCTACGAGCAGTACTTC. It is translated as CSARGGREFSYEQYF.